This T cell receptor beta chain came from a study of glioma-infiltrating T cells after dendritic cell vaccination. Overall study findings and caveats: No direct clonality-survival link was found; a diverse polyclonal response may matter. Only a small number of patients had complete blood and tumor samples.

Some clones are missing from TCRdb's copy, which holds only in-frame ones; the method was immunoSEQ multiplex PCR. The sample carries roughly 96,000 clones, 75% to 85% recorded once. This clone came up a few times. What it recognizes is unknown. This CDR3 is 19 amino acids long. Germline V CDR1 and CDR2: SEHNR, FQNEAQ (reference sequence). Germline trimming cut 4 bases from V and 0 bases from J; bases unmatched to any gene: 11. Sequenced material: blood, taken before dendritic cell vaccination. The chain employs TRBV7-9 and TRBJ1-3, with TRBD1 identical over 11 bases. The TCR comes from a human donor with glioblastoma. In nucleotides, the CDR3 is TGTGCCAGCAGCTGGGGACAGGGGGACTCAGATCGCTCTGGAAACACCATATATTTT. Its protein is CASSWGQGDSDRSGNTIYF.